This paragraph covers one TCR beta chain sequence. The length of the CDR3 is 13 residues. V was clipped by 5 bases and J by 4 bases, with 11 bases between them. Germline assignment: CDR1 LNHDA and CDR2 SQIVND (reference sequence). This sample was taken from a study of low-dose radiotherapy and immunotherapy resistance in tumors. Time point denoted: after trial treatment. The treatment: LDRT plus nivolumab, ipilimumab, low-dose cyclophosphamide and aspirin (RACIN trial). Primers targeting TRAV and TRBV primed first-strand cDNA, covering alpha and beta chains. Using a constant-region primer together with a V-primer adapter, TCRs were subjected to around 20 PCR cycles of amplification. One entry per CDR3 protein results from TCRdb running MiXCR on the reads. The repertoire holds tens of thousands of distinct CDR3 sequences, with approximately 22% as singletons.

The sample here was PBMCs, taken after low-dose radiotherapy plus immunotherapy. This TCR derives from a female donor with ovarian cancer. The rearrangement links TRBV19 to TRBJ1-2; TRBD1 might be the D (5 bases). The CDR3: CASSPGLFYGYTF. CDR3 nucleotides: TGTGCCAGTAGTCCGGGACTGTTCTATGGCTACACCTTC.